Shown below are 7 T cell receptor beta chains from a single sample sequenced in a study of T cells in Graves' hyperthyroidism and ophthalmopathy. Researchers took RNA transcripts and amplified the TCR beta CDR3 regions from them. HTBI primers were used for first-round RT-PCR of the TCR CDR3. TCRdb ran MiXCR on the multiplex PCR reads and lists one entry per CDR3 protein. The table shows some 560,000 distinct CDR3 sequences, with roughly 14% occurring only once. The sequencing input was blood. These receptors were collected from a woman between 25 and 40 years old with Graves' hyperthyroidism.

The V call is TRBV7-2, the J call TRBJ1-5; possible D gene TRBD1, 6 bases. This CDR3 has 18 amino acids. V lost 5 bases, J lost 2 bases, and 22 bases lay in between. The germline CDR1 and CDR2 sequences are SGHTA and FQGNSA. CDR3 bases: TGTGCCAGCAGCCCGAGGGGGTTGGGCAGGGCGGGCAATCAGCCCCAGCATTTT. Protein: CASSPRGLGRAGNQPQHF.

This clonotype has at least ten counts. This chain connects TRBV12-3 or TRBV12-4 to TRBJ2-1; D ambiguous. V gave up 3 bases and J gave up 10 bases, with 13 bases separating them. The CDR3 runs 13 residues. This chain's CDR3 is CASSFQPVREQFF. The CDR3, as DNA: TGTGCCAGCAGTTTTCAGCCCGTGAGAGAGCAGTTCTTC.

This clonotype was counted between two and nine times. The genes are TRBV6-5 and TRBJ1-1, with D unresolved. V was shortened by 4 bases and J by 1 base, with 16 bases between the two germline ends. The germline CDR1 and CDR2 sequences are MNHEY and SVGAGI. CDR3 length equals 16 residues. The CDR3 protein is CASSSLGFVGNTEAFF. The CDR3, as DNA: TGTGCCAGCAGTTCCCTCGGGTTCGTGGGGAACACTGAAGCTTTCTTT.

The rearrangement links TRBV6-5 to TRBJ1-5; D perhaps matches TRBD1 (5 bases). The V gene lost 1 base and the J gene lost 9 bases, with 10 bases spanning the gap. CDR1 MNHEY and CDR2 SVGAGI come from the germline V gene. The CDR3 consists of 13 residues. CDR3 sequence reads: CASSYLVGGPQHF. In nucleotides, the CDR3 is TGTGCCAGCAGTTACTTGGTTGGGGGGCCCCAGCATTTT.

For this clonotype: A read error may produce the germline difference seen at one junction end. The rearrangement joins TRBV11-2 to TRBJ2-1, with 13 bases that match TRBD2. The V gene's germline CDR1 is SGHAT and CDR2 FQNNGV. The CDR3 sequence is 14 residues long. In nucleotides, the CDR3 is TGTGCCGGCAGCCCGGGGACTAGCGGGACGGAGGAGTTCTTC. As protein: CAGSPGTSGTEEFF. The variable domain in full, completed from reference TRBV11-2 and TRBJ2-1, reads EAGVAQSPRYKIIEKRQSVAFWCNPISGHATLYWYQQILGQGPKLLIQFQNNGVVDDSQLPKDRFSAERLKGVDSTLKIQPAKLEDSAVYLCAGSPGTSGTEEFFGPGTRLTVL.

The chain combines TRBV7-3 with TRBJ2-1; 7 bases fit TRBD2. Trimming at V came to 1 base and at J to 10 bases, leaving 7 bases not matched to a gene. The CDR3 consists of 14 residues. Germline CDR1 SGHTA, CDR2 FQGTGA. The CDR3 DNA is TGTGCCAGCAGCTTAAGGGGGGGTTGGAACGAGCAGTTCTTC. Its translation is CASSLRGGWNEQFF.

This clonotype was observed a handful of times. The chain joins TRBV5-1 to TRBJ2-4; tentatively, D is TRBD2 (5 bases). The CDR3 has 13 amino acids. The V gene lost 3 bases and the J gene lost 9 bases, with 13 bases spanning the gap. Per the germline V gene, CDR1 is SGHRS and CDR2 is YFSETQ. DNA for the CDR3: TGCGCCAGCAGCTCCTCCGGGGTGGGCATTCAGTACTTC. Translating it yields CASSSSGVGIQYF.